This T cell receptor beta chain was observed in a study of T cells in Graves' hyperthyroidism and ophthalmopathy. Using RNA transcripts as the source, TCR beta CDR3 regions were amplified. HTBI primers drove first-round RT-PCR of the TCR CDR3. TCRdb passed the multiplex PCR reads through MiXCR, listing each CDR3 protein once. The data show hundreds of thousands of distinct CDR3 sequences, 15% to 18% seen once. Overall study results and limits: Ophthalmopathy and stable hyperthyroidism were separated by a 13 V-J model.

CDR3 length: 12 residues. Trimming pared 1 base from V and 2 bases from J, leaving 0 bases between. In germline, CDR1 is LNHNV, CDR2 YYDKDF (reference sequence). This clonotype was recorded many times. Its antigen is unknown. The sample comprised blood. The TCR comes from a woman aged 18-35 years with Graves' hyperthyroidism. V gene TRBV15 combines with J gene TRBJ1-5; D not certain. Here the CDR3 DNA reads TGTGCCACCAGCAGAGGCAATCAGCCCCAGCATTTT. Its translation: CATSRGNQPQHF.